This TCR beta chain was sequenced in a study of OX40 agonist ivuxolimab in advanced cancers. Study-level results: Also showing low normalized T-cell clonal expansion were some of the nonresponders. Patients with a partial response at 0.1-3.0 mg/kg had among the lowest clonal expansion.

TCRdb keeps only in-frame clones here, not all; method: immunoSEQ multiplex PCR. Among 66,000 or so clones, around 84% were seen once, and the ten largest hold less than 5%. CDR3 length equals 15 residues. CDR1 and CDR2 (germline): MGHRA, YSYEKL. J gave up 2 bases and V 4 bases, and 2 bases lay outside the gene matches. This clone was seen only once. Its antigen is unidentified. This sequence joins TRBV4-1 and TRBJ2-1, with TRBD2 matching 10 bases. The sequence was collected from an adult with an advanced solid tumor such as melanoma, head and neck, liver or kidney cancer. The material was CD4+ or CD8+ T cells sorted from blood, obtained in a trial of the OX40 agonist ivuxolimab. The chain's CDR3 is CASSPAGGPYNEQFF. The DNA for the CDR3 is TGCGCCAGCAGCCCAGCGGGGGGGCCCTACAATGAGCAGTTCTTC.